A selection of T cell receptor beta chains follows, all from one sample in a study of TIL therapy for anti-PD-1-resistant metastatic lung cancer. Produced via immunoSEQ multiplex PCR; TCRdb's table is partial and in-frame only. The sample shows 20,000 to 25,000 clones, just over 70% of them seen only once. This specimen consisted of blood, obtained at baseline. Receptor source: a person aged 25-85 years with non-small cell lung cancer. CDR3s leave out the opening cysteine and the closing phenylalanine or tryptophan. The D gene is left open where the match is weak.

d_call	v_call	j_call	cdr3_aa
.	TRBV10-3	TRBJ1-2	AISESGANYGYT
.	TRBV6-5	TRBJ1-3	ASSRTRASGNTIY
.	TRBV2	TRBJ1-1	ASRGRSGTEAF
.	TRBV7-9	TRBJ1-2	ASSLDSYGYT
.	TRBV6-5	TRBJ2-5	ASRTEGETQY
.	TRBV2	TRBJ2-3	ASSEGGDTQY
TRBD2	TRBV5-6	TRBJ2-7	ASSSLSGRFTYEQY
TRBD1	TRBV5-1	TRBJ2-5	ASSLEWTGGTQY
.	TRBV5-1	TRBJ2-7	ASSLTGASWDEQY
.	TRBV12-3/TRBV12-4	TRBJ2-3	ASSLGFADTQY
.	TRBV2	TRBJ2-1	ASSPDSPKHTEQF
TRBD2	TRBV4-1	TRBJ2-2	ASSPGLAGLKPGELF
.	TRBV9	TRBJ1-1	ASSAMPNTEAF
TRBD1	TRBV6-1	TRBJ2-3	ASSEARVRRWGQGATDTQY
.	TRBV18	TRBJ2-2	ASSPQRLETGELF
.	TRBV6-6	TRBJ2-3	ASSYRGGDTQY
TRBD1	TRBV3-1/TRBV3-2	TRBJ1-2	ASSQRRDRESPF
.	TRBV18	TRBJ2-1	ASSRGYNEQF
.	TRBV14	TRBJ2-7	ASSQTHEQY
.	TRBV24-1	TRBJ2-5	ATSDLGETQY
TRBD1	TRBV2	TRBJ2-1	ASNLDRLTYNEQF
.	TRBV5-1	TRBJ1-2	ASSLIGQFYGYT
.	TRBV9	TRBJ2-5	ASSRQALQETQY
.	TRBV18	TRBJ1-1	ASSDKQGPTEAF
.	TRBV5-6	TRBJ2-5	ASSLMLQETQY
TRBD1	TRBV2	TRBJ2-1	ASSEALGQGLEQF
.	TRBV3-1/TRBV3-2	TRBJ1-2	ASSRDGGNYGYT
.	TRBV6-5	TRBJ2-1	ASRWTPGSYNEQF
TRBD2	TRBV30	TRBJ2-7	ACPGLVDEQY
TRBD1	TRBV10-3	TRBJ1-2	AISADRPYGYT
.	TRBV24-1	TRBJ1-2	ATSDSRGGAAGYT
TRBD1	TRBV4-2	TRBJ2-1	ASSQDPPGTAGHNEQF
.	TRBV25-1	TRBJ2-1	ASSDGSLNGQF
.	TRBV7-2	TRBJ2-3	ASRPPGVGTDTQY
TRBD1	TRBV11-1	TRBJ2-5	ASSPQGDKETQY
.	TRBV9	TRBJ2-2	ASSVQGFTGELF
.	TRBV7-9	TRBJ1-1	ASSLRQERSTEAF
TRBD2	TRBV13	TRBJ2-1	ASSLGQGGYNEQF
.	TRBV7-8	TRBJ2-5	ASSPFTGATQY
.	TRBV19	TRBJ1-2	ASSMMGDNYGYT
.	TRBV19	TRBJ1-6	ASSIVGNSPLH
TRBD2	TRBV20-1	TRBJ2-1	SASSGGLNEQF
.	TRBV5-4	TRBJ2-3	ASSLNSADTQY
TRBD2	TRBV2	TRBJ2-7	ASKSGLADYEQY
.	TRBV24-1	TRBJ1-1	ATTGDGAEAF
TRBD2	TRBV7-2	TRBJ2-1	ASSPSAGGYSEQF
.	TRBV9	TRBJ2-3	ASSPSGWPTDTQY
TRBD1	TRBV10-3	TRBJ1-4	AISESLFVWGQEEVQANEKLF
.	TRBV6-2/TRBV6-3	TRBJ2-1	ASSSQWTLSSYNEQF
.	TRBV30	TRBJ2-7	AWSKGNYEQY
TRBD1	TRBV7-6	TRBJ1-2	ASTLLSSGTGNGYT
TRBD2	TRBV6-1	TRBJ2-2	ASSEEGTSITGELF
TRBD1	TRBV28	TRBJ2-1	ASSPGTGPGRGNEQF
.	TRBV25-1	TRBJ2-2	ASSDLEPGELF
.	TRBV9	TRBJ1-2	ASSPGTRNGYT